This T cell receptor (beta chain) was recovered during a study of control samples from healthy donors and cancer patients. The protocol was immunoSEQ multiplex PCR, while the TCRdb copy is restricted to in-frame clones and leaves out a portion. The sample holds 30,000 to 40,000 clones, 90% to 95% seen once. This clone appeared once. V lost 7 bases, J lost 2 bases, and 17 bases lay in between. The CDR3 extends over 15 amino acids. The V gene's germline CDR1 is LGHDT and CDR2 YNNKEL (reference sequence). This TCR was recovered from a man aged 40-49 years with colorectal cancer. Sequenced input: PBMCs. The chain joins TRBV3-1 (or the pseudogene TRBV3-2) to TRBJ1-2; weak D call: TRBD1 (6 bases). CDR3 DNA: TGTGCCAGCAACTCGAGGGGGGCTTTGAACTATGGCTACACCTTC. As protein: CASNSRGALNYGYTF.